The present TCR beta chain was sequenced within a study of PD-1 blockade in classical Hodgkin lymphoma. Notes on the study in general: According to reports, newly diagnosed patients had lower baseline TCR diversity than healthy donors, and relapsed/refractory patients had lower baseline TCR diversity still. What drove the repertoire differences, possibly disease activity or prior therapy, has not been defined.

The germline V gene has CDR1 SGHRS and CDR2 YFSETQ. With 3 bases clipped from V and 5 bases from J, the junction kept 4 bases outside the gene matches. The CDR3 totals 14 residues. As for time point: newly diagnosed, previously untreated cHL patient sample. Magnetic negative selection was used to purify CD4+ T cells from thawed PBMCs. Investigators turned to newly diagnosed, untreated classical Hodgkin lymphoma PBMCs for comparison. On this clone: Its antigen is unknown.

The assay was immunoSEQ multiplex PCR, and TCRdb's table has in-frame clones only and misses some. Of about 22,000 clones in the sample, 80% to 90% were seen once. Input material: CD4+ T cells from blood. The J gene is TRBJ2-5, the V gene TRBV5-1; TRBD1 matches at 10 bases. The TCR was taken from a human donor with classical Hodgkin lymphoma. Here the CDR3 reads CASSSGQGMETQYF. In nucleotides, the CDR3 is TGCGCCAGCAGCTCGGGACAGGGGATGGAGACCCAGTACTTC.